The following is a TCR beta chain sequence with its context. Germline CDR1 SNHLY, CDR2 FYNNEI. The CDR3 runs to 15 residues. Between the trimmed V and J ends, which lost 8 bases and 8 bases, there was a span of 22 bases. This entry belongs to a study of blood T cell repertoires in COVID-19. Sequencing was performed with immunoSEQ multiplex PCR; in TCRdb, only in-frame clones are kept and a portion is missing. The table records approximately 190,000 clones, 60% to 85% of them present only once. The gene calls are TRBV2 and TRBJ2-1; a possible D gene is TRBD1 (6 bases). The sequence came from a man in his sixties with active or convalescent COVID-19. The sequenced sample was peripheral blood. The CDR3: CASRLGDTAGHEQFF. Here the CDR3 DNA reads TGTGCCAGCCGATTGGGGGACACCGCAGGTCATGAGCAGTTCTTC.